This T cell receptor (beta chain) was recovered during a study of blood T cell repertoires in COVID-19. Trimming pared 6 bases from V and 11 bases from J, leaving 11 bases between. CDR1 is DFQATT, CDR2 SNEGSKA, per germline (reference sequence). CDR3 length equals 11 residues. This clone has a handful of counts. This table comes from immunoSEQ multiplex PCR, and its TCRdb copy is limited to in-frame clones, with some not included. The sample consists of about 98,000 clones, 82% of them appearing once. Sequencing was carried out using peripheral blood. V usage is TRBV20-1 and J usage is TRBJ1-6; D is unresolved. This sequence was found in a man in his 70s with active or convalescent COVID-19. This CDR3 is CSAQAGAPLHF. The CDR3 DNA reads TGCAGTGCCCAGGCCGGTGCACCCCTCCACTTT.